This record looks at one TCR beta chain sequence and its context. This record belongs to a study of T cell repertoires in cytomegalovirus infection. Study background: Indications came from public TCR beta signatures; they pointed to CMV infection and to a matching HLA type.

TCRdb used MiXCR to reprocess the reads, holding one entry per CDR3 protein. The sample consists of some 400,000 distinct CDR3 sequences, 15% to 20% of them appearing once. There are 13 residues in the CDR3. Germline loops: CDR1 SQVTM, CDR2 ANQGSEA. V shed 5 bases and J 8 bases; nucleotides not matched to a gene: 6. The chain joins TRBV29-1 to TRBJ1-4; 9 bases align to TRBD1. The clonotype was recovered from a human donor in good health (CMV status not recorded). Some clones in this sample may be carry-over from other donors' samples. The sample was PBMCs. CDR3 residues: CSVRLDRGEKLFF. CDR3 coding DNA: TGCAGCGTTAGACTGGACAGGGGCGAAAAACTGTTTTTT.